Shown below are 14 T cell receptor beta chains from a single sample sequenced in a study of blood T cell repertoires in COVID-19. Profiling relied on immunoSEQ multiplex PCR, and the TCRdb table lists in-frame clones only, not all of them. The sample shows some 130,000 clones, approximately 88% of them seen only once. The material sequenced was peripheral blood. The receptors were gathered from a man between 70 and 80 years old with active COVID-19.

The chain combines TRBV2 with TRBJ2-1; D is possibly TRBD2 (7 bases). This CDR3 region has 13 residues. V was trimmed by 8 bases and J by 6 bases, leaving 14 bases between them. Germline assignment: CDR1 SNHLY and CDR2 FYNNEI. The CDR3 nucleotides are TGTGCCAGCCGGGGGGCCTCTATCAATGAGCAGTTCTTC. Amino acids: CASRGASINEQFF.

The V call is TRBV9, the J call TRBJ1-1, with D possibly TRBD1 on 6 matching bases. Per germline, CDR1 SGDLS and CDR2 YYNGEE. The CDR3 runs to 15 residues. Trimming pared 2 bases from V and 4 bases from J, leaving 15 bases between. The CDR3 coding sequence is TGTGCCAGCAGCGTCAACAGGGCTGGAGGCACTGAAGCTTTCTTT. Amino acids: CASSVNRAGGTEAFF.

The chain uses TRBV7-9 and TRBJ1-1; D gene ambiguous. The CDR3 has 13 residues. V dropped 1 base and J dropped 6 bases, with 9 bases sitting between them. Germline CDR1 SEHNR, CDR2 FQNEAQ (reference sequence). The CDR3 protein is CASSLGALAEAFF. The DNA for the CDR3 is TGTGCCAGCAGCTTAGGGGCCCTGGCTGAAGCTTTCTTT.

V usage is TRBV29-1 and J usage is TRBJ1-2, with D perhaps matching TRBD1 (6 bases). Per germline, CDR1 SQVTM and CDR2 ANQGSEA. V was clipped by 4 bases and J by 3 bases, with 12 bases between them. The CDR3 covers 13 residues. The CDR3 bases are TGCAGCGTTGTTGTGGACAGCGACTATGGCTACACCTTC. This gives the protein CSVVVDSDYGYTF.

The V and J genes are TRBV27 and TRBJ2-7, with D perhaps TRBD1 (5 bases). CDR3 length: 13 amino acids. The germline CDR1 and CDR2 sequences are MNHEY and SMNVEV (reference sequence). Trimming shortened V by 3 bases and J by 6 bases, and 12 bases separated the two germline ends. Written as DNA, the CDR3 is TGTGCCAGCAGTTTTGGCAGGGCGAGCGAGCAGTACTTC. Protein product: CASSFGRASEQYF.

The CDR3 region is CASSVNVATTGYTF. Written as DNA, the CDR3 is TGTGCCAGCAGCGTAAACGTAGCGACGACCGGCTACACCTTC. The rearrangement joins TRBV9 to TRBJ1-2; D is unclear. Germline values: CDR1 SGDLS, CDR2 YYNGEE. Trimming cost V 1 base and J 8 bases, with 15 bases left between them. The CDR3 sequence is 14 residues long.

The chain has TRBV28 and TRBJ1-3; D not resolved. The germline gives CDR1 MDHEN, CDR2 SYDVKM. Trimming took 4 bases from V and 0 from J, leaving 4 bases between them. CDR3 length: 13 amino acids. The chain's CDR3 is CASSYSSGNTIYF. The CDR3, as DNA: TGTGCCAGCAGTTACAGCTCTGGAAACACCATATATTTT.

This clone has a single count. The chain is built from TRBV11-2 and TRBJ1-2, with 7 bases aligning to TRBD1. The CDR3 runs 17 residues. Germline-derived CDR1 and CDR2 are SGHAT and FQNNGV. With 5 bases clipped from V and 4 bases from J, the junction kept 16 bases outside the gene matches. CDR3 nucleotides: TGTGCCAGCAGCCACAATTCGGCCGCAGGGGGTAGCTATGGCTACACCTTC. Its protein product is CASSHNSAAGGSYGYTF. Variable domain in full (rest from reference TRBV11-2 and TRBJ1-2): EAGVAQSPRYKIIEKRQSVAFWCNPISGHATLYWYQQILGQGPKLLIQFQNNGVVDDSQLPKDRFSAERLKGVDSTLKIQPAKLEDSAVYLCASSHNSAAGGSYGYTFGSGTRLTVV.

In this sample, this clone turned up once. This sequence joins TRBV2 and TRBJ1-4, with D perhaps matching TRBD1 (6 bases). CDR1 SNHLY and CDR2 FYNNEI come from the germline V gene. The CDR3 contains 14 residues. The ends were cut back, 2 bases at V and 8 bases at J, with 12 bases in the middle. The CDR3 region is CASSETGLGEKLFF. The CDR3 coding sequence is TGTGCCAGCAGTGAAACAGGGTTAGGAGAAAAACTGTTTTTT.

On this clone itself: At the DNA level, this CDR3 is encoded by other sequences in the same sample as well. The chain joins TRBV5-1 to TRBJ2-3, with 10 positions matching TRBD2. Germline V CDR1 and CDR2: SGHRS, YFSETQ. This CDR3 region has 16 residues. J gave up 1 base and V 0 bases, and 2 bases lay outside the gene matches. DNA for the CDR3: TGCGCCAGCAGCTTGGCCGGGACTAGCGGCACAGATACGCAGTATTTT. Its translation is CASSLAGTSGTDTQYF.

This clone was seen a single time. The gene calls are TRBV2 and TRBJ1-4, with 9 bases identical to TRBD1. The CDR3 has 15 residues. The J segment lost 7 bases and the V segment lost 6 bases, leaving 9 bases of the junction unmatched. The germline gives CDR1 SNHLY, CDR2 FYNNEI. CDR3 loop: CASRGQGGGTEKLFF. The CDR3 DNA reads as TGTGCCAGCAGGGGACAGGGAGGGGGCACTGAAAAACTGTTTTTT.

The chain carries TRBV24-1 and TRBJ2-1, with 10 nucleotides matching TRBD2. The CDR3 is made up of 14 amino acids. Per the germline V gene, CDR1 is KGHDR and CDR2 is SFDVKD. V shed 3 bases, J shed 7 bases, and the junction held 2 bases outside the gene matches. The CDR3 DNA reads TGTGCCACCAGTGATCCGACTAGCGGGAATGAGCAGTTCTTC. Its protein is CATSDPTSGNEQFF.

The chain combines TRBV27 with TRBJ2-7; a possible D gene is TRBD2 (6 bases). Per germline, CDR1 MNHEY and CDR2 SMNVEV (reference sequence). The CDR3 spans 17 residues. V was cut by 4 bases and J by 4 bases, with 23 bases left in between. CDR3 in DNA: TGTGCCAGCAGTTGGTCCGTTTTGGGACTGGGACCTTACGAGCAGTACTTC. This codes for CASSWSVLGLGPYEQYF.

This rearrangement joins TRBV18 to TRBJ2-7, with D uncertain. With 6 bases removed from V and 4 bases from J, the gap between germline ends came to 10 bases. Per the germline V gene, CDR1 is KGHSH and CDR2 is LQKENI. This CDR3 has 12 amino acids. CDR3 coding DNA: TGTGCCAGCTCCCCGACTGAGTACGAGCAGTACTTC. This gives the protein CASSPTEYEQYF.